A selection of T cell receptor beta chains follows, all from one sample in a study of blood T cell repertoires in COVID-19. Repertoires were generated with immunoSEQ multiplex PCR, while TCRdb's copy carries only in-frame clones and drops some. The sample yields under 400,000 clones, around 89% seen once. Sequencing was done on a sample of peripheral blood. The receptors stem from a man between 18 and 29 years old with active or convalescent COVID-19. Both conserved end residues are trimmed from each CDR3.

CDR3aa: SVRTDIEPF
v_gene: TRBV29-1
len: 9
j_gene: TRBJ1-1

CDR3aa: ATSSGDRGTDTQY
v_gene: TRBV15
len: 13
j_gene: TRBJ2-3

CDR3aa: ASSIASGIEQF
v_gene: TRBV19
len: 11
j_gene: TRBJ2-1

CDR3aa: AISETDSNQPQH
v_gene: TRBV10-3
len: 12
j_gene: TRBJ1-5

CDR3aa: ASSPGVERRYEQY
v_gene: TRBV5-1
len: 13
j_gene: TRBJ2-7

CDR3aa: ASSIYTGELF
v_gene: TRBV9
len: 10
j_gene: TRBJ2-2

CDR3aa: ASSRGQGPTNEKLF
v_gene: TRBV5-8
len: 14
j_gene: TRBJ1-4

CDR3aa: ASSETNTGELF
v_gene: TRBV6-4
len: 11
j_gene: TRBJ2-2

CDR3aa: ASSLSISSHNEQF
v_gene: TRBV7-3
len: 13
j_gene: TRBJ2-1

CDR3aa: ASSLTGQGLGDGYT
v_gene: TRBV7-3
len: 14
j_gene: TRBJ1-2

CDR3aa: ASTCGELF
v_gene: TRBV3-1/TRBV3-2
len: 8
j_gene: TRBJ2-2

CDR3aa: ASRRSGRANEQF
v_gene: TRBV19
len: 12
j_gene: TRBJ2-1

CDR3aa: ASTKRTGATSFISGANVLT
v_gene: TRBV7-9
len: 19
j_gene: TRBJ2-6

CDR3aa: ASSQDRRPERNTEAF
v_gene: TRBV4-1
len: 15
j_gene: TRBJ1-1

CDR3aa: ASSGLAVSYEQY
v_gene: TRBV19
len: 12
j_gene: TRBJ2-7

CDR3aa: ASSLEGSGGYTGELF
v_gene: TRBV11-2
len: 15
j_gene: TRBJ2-2

CDR3aa: ASSTRTSGSTDTQY
v_gene: TRBV9
len: 14
j_gene: TRBJ2-3

CDR3aa: ASSFANRLSPLH
v_gene: TRBV7-2
len: 12
j_gene: TRBJ1-6

CDR3aa: ASSQEFTGNQPQH
v_gene: TRBV4-1
len: 13
j_gene: TRBJ1-5

CDR3aa: ASSPGRETQY
v_gene: TRBV2
len: 10
j_gene: TRBJ2-5

CDR3aa: ASKTGGDGNTIY
v_gene: TRBV28
len: 12
j_gene: TRBJ1-3

CDR3aa: ASGKQGIGTKGNEQF
v_gene: TRBV7-8
len: 15
j_gene: TRBJ2-1

CDR3aa: ASSLSPGVVEKLF
v_gene: TRBV11-2
len: 13
j_gene: TRBJ1-4

CDR3aa: ASSEHGGPGELF
v_gene: TRBV25-1
len: 12
j_gene: TRBJ2-2

CDR3aa: SASPGLINSPLH
v_gene: TRBV20-1
len: 12
j_gene: TRBJ1-6

CDR3aa: ASSEPGTGGGNTIY
v_gene: TRBV6-1
len: 14
j_gene: TRBJ1-3

CDR3aa: ATSRVTGLGQETQY
v_gene: TRBV15
len: 14
j_gene: TRBJ2-5

CDR3aa: ASGALQETQY
v_gene: TRBV27
len: 10
j_gene: TRBJ2-5

CDR3aa: ASSLGGLLPQH
v_gene: TRBV27
len: 11
j_gene: TRBJ1-5

CDR3aa: ASRTGTGGSEAF
v_gene: TRBV28
len: 12
j_gene: TRBJ1-1

CDR3aa: ASTSVRGPSDQPQH
v_gene: TRBV25-1
len: 14
j_gene: TRBJ1-5

CDR3aa: ASRSSGQGNTNYGYT
v_gene: TRBV23-1
len: 15
j_gene: TRBJ1-2

CDR3aa: SVVIRNTIY
v_gene: TRBV29-1
len: 9
j_gene: TRBJ1-3

CDR3aa: ATSRTRDRGHEQY
v_gene: TRBV15
len: 13
j_gene: TRBJ2-7

CDR3aa: ASSLGQATDTQY
v_gene: TRBV5-1
len: 12
j_gene: TRBJ2-3

CDR3aa: ASSHWGQGVDNEQF
v_gene: TRBV6-5
len: 14
j_gene: TRBJ2-1

CDR3aa: ASSRGSSYNEQF
v_gene: TRBV5-1
len: 12
j_gene: TRBJ2-1

CDR3aa: ASSLPGRSYEQY
v_gene: TRBV18
len: 12
j_gene: TRBJ2-7

CDR3aa: ASSLWGADTIY
v_gene: TRBV11-2
len: 11
j_gene: TRBJ1-3

CDR3aa: ATSDSPGWGQGDYGYT
v_gene: TRBV24-1
len: 16
j_gene: TRBJ1-2

CDR3aa: ASSLRNTEAF
v_gene: TRBV12-3/TRBV12-4
len: 10
j_gene: TRBJ1-1

CDR3aa: ASSYMGQALSGYT
v_gene: TRBV6-2/TRBV6-3
len: 13
j_gene: TRBJ1-2

CDR3aa: ASSYTGSNNEQF
v_gene: TRBV6-5
len: 12
j_gene: TRBJ2-1

CDR3aa: ASSGGSGRTNTGELF
v_gene: TRBV9
len: 15
j_gene: TRBJ2-2

CDR3aa: ATSAGQRGSNQPQH
v_gene: TRBV24-1
len: 14
j_gene: TRBJ1-5

CDR3aa: ASSSTSGASYEQY
v_gene: TRBV7-8
len: 13
j_gene: TRBJ2-7

CDR3aa: SVEVSRGSLSSYNEQF
v_gene: TRBV29-1
len: 16
j_gene: TRBJ2-1

CDR3aa: ASSSRLAATVTDTQY
v_gene: TRBV9
len: 15
j_gene: TRBJ2-3

CDR3aa: ASSEFPTGAKENYGYT
v_gene: TRBV11-2
len: 16
j_gene: TRBJ1-2

CDR3aa: ASSSHRRDGSDTGELF
v_gene: TRBV6-2/TRBV6-3
len: 16
j_gene: TRBJ2-2

CDR3aa: AISEPGQGAIGEQY
v_gene: TRBV10-3
len: 14
j_gene: TRBJ2-7

CDR3aa: ASSPLAGPDTDTQY
v_gene: TRBV4-3
len: 14
j_gene: TRBJ2-3

CDR3aa: ASSVFTGELF
v_gene: TRBV2
len: 10
j_gene: TRBJ2-2

CDR3aa: ASRTGPGRELF
v_gene: TRBV28
len: 11
j_gene: TRBJ2-2

CDR3aa: ASSLDPDRGSYNEQF
v_gene: TRBV27
len: 15
j_gene: TRBJ2-1

CDR3aa: ASSLDGYYSYEQY
v_gene: TRBV5-4
len: 13
j_gene: TRBJ2-7

CDR3aa: ASSQELTIPGLASTDTQY
v_gene: TRBV4-2
len: 18
j_gene: TRBJ2-3

CDR3aa: ASSQRAGDEQF
v_gene: TRBV7-9
len: 11
j_gene: TRBJ2-1

CDR3aa: ASSRQGAGELF
v_gene: TRBV27
len: 11
j_gene: TRBJ2-2

CDR3aa: ASSLTSGRDNEQF
v_gene: TRBV7-3
len: 13
j_gene: TRBJ2-1